These 11 T cell receptor beta chains were sequenced from one sample in a study of follicular helper T cells after annual influenza vaccination. Sequencing used immunoSEQ multiplex PCR; TCRdb keeps in-frame clones, though not all of them. The sample consists of 9,900 or so clones, around 83% of them appearing once. Time point denoted: 2014-2015 season, 7 days after vaccination. The sequences come from CXCR5- memory CD4+ T cells sorted from blood, collected 7 days after influenza vaccination. The receptors were sampled from an adult who received the influenza vaccine.

V and J are TRBV12-5 and TRBJ2-2; either TRBD1 or TRBD2 may supply D (6 bases each). The germline V and J ends were trimmed by 0 bases and 5 bases, with 16 bases remaining between them. Per the germline V gene, CDR1 is LGHNT and CDR2 is FRNRAP. The CDR3 is 17 residues long. The CDR3 protein is CASGLVLGGGGTGELFF. CDR3 DNA: TGTGCTAGTGGTTTGGTACTAGGAGGGGGAGGAACCGGGGAGCTGTTTTTT.

The chain combines TRBV7-8 with TRBJ1-6, with D hard to call. The V end was cut by 4 bases, the J end by 0 bases, with 13 bases between. The CDR3 spans 17 residues. Germline V gene lookup returns CDR1 SGHVS and CDR2 FQNEAQ. The CDR3 is CASSYLTTGSYNSPLHF. CDR3 bases: TGTGCCAGCAGCTACCTTACTACGGGCTCCTATAATTCACCCCTCCACTTT.

This clone was seen only once. The chain recombines TRBV18 with TRBJ1-3, with D perhaps matching TRBD1 (5 bases). From germline, CDR1 is KGHSH and CDR2 LQKENI. The CDR3 runs 16 residues. V shed 3 bases and J shed 0 bases, with 12 bases lying between them. The CDR3 DNA reads TGTGCCAGCTCACCTCGCCCGGGGGGCTCTGGAAACACCATATATTTT. Its protein is CASSPRPGGSGNTIYF.

The J gene is TRBJ2-1, the V gene TRBV7-2; 14 nucleotides agree with TRBD2. Germline CDR1 and CDR2: SGHTA and FQGNSA. The CDR3 extends over 16 amino acids. V was clipped by 5 bases and J by 10 bases; unmatched bases: 10. CDR3 in DNA: TGTGCCAGCAGCCCCAGAGGACTAGCGGGGGGTGGAGAGCAGTTCTTC. Translating it yields CASSPRGLAGGGEQFF.

J is TRBJ2-3 and V is TRBV18; TRBD2 agrees at 11 bases. Trimming at V came to 2 bases and at J to 0 bases, leaving 1 base not matched to a gene. The germline CDR1 and CDR2 sequences are KGHSH and LQKENI. The CDR3 sequence is 16 residues long. CDR3 loop: CASSPRTSGSTDTQYF. DNA of the CDR3: TGTGCCAGCTCACCAAGGACTAGCGGGAGCACAGATACGCAGTATTTT.

The chain employs TRBV7-2 and TRBJ2-7; either TRBD1 or TRBD2 may fit D (5 bases each). The germline V gene has CDR1 SGHTA and CDR2 FQGNSA. The CDR3 sequence is 15 residues long. Deletions cut 0 bases from V and 0 bases from J, with 9 bases between. CDR3 protein: CASSLAVGASYEQYF. CDR3 DNA: TGTGCCAGCAGCTTAGCCGTCGGGGCCTCCTACGAGCAGTACTTC. The variable domain in full, with the rest retrieved from reference TRBV7-2 and TRBJ2-7, is GAGVSQSPSNKVTEKGKDVELRCDPISGHTALYWYRQSLGQGLEFLIYFQGNSAPDKSGLPSDRFSAERTGGSVSTLTIQRTQQEDSAVYLCASSLAVGASYEQYFGPGTRLTVT.

The J gene is TRBJ2-1, the V gene TRBV28; TRBD1 aligns across 9 bases. Germline V CDR1 and CDR2: MDHEN, SYDVKM. Unmatched junction bases numbered 4, after V lost 11 bases and J lost 5 bases. The CDR3 contains 12 residues. In DNA form, the CDR3 reads TGTGCCTGCCGGGACAGGGACAATGAGCAGTTCTTC. It encodes CACRDRDNEQFF.

The genes are TRBV5-5 and TRBJ1-5, with no clear D. CDR3 length equals 16 residues. The germline V and J ends were trimmed by 4 bases and 1 base, with 15 bases remaining between them. CDR1 SGHKS and CDR2 YYEKEE come from the germline V gene (reference sequence). CDR3 coding DNA: TGTGCCAGCAGCCCAGCGGGGTCCAGGAGCAATCAGCCCCAGCATTTT. Encoded protein: CASSPAGSRSNQPQHF.

The J gene is TRBJ1-1, the V gene TRBV6-5; D is unclear. The CDR3 runs to 13 residues. Trimming shortened V by 5 bases and J by 0 bases, and 7 bases separated the two germline ends. Germline CDR1 reads MNHEY; CDR2 reads SVGAGI. The CDR3 spells CASSRGLNTEAFF. DNA for the CDR3: TGTGCCAGCAGTCGAGGGTTGAACACTGAAGCTTTCTTT.

This chain uses TRBV6-5 with TRBJ1-6, with a possible D match to TRBD1 (6 bases). Germline values: CDR1 MNHEY, CDR2 SVGAGI. The V and J ends lost 4 bases and 5 bases respectively, with 9 bases between them. This CDR3 region has 14 residues. The CDR3 here is CASSWTADNSPLHF. In DNA form, the CDR3 reads TGTGCCAGCAGTTGGACAGCTGATAATTCACCCCTCCACTTT.

The V call is TRBV15, the J call TRBJ2-3; the D gene is possibly TRBD2 (5 bases). The germline CDR1 and CDR2 sequences are LNHNV and YYDKDF (reference sequence). V was pared by 1 base and J by 1 base, with 18 bases between. This CDR3 has 18 residues. The CDR3 protein is CATSRASSYGVGTDTQYF. CDR3 nucleotides: TGTGCCACCAGCAGAGCTTCTTCTTACGGGGTGGGCACAGATACGCAGTATTTT. The variable domain in full, with the rest retrieved from reference TRBV15 and TRBJ2-3, is DAMVIQNPRYQVTQFGKPVTLSCSQTLNHNVMYWYQQKSSQAPKLLFHYYDKDFNNEADTPDNFQSRRPNTSFCFLDIRSPGLGDTAMYLCATSRASSYGVGTDTQYFGPGTRLTVL.